The 32 T cell receptor beta chains listed next were all sequenced from one sample in a study of blood T cells in healthy people across ages. It was with a sample-barcoded 5' primer and a J-beta primer mix that a second PCR of about 7 to 12 cycles was run. TCRdb independently ran MiXCR on the 5' RACE reads; one entry per CDR3 protein. The table includes about 670,000 distinct CDR3 sequences, about 50% detected once. Sequenced sample: blood. The source is a woman aged 80 or over in good health.

The chain joins TRBV19 to TRBJ2-1; D not resolved. Germline CDR1 is LNHDA and CDR2 is SQIVND (reference sequence). The CDR3 consists of 13 residues. V was trimmed by 3 bases and J by 6 bases, leaving 9 bases between them. CDR3 in amino acids: CASSILPINEQFF. The CDR3 DNA reads TGTGCCAGTAGTATCCTGCCGATCAATGAGCAGTTCTTC.

J is TRBJ2-5 and V is TRBV12-3 or TRBV12-4, with TRBD1 as a possible D gene (8 bases). The J call may be in error: the DNA end matches TRBJ2-7 better. The CDR3 consists of 15 residues. The CDR3 coding sequence is TGTGCCAGCAGGGACACAGGGGGGGACTTCTACGAGCAGTACTTC. It encodes CASRDTGGDFYEQYF.

On this clonotype: A single base separates this from a much larger clone, so it may be a read error. The chain is built from TRBV5-1 and TRBJ2-1; D is possibly TRBD1 (5 bases). The CDR3 spans 12 residues. CDR1 is SGHRS and CDR2 is YFSETQ in the germline V gene. In DNA, the CDR3 is TGCGTCAGCAGGTTAGGGGTACATGAGCAGTTCTTC. Translated: CVSRLGVHEQFF.

The chain joins TRBV7-2 to TRBJ2-2; D not resolved. Germline CDR1 is SGHTA and CDR2 is FQGNSA. The ends were cut back, 1 base at V and 4 bases at J, with 7 bases in the middle. CDR3 length: 14 amino acids. In DNA, the CDR3 is TGTGCCAGCAGCTTAGTTCAGCCCACCGGGGAGCTGTTTTTT. This gives the protein CASSLVQPTGELFF.

In its sample, this clonotype was seen many times. V gene TRBV24-1 combines with J gene TRBJ2-1, with unresolved D. Per the germline V gene, CDR1 is KGHDR and CDR2 is SFDVKD. V was clipped by 7 bases and J by 8 bases, with 20 bases between them. CDR3 length equals 15 residues. CDR3 sequence: CATRGSLFCVYEQFF. In DNA form, the CDR3 reads TGTGCCACCAGGGGCAGCCTCTTTTGTGTATATGAGCAGTTCTTC.

Regarding this clonotype: This is likely an artifact of a read error, given a far larger clone one base away. The rearrangement links TRBV20-1 to TRBJ2-1; D unresolved. In germline, CDR1 is DFQATT, CDR2 SNEGSKA (reference sequence). The length of the CDR3 is 11 residues. The CDR3 here is CGARSYNEQFF. The CDR3 nucleotides are TGCGGTGCTAGGAGTTACAATGAGCAGTTCTTC.

This clonotype was seen a few times. The chain carries TRBV7-3 and TRBJ2-2, with D possibly TRBD1 on 6 matching bases. The length of the CDR3 is 14 residues. V lost 5 bases and J lost 5, with 12 bases in between. The germline CDR1 and CDR2 sequences are SGHTA and FQGTGA. CDR3: CASSQQGWTGELFF. DNA of the CDR3: TGTGCCAGCAGCCAACAGGGTTGGACCGGGGAGCTGTTTTTT.

The CDR3 here is CASSLTASSGQYEQYF. The CDR3 DNA reads TGTGCCAGCAGCTTAACAGCTTCTAGCGGGCAATACGAGCAGTACTTC. The rearrangement links TRBV7-2 to TRBJ2-7; 8 bases are a match to TRBD2. The CDR3 has 16 residues. V was pared by 2 bases and J by 4 bases, with 10 bases of the junction left unmatched. From germline, CDR1 is SGHTA and CDR2 FQGNSA.

This clonotype occurred many times. The V and J genes are TRBV20-1 and TRBJ1-2; no reliable D call. Germline CDR1 is DFQATT and CDR2 is SNEGSKA (reference sequence). The CDR3 loop spans 15 amino acids. V was pared by 6 bases and J by 4 bases, with 21 bases between. The CDR3 protein is CSALALIISSYGYTF. The CDR3 DNA reads as TGCAGTGCCCTCGCTCTCATCATCAGCAGCTATGGCTACACCTTC.

This rearrangement joins TRBV11-2 to TRBJ2-5, with 7 nucleotides matching TRBD2. The assigned J gene may be wrong: the sequence end matches TRBJ2-7 better. Germline V CDR1 and CDR2: SGHAT, FQNNGV. The CDR3 covers 16 residues. The CDR3, as DNA: TGTGCCAGCAGCTTAGGAGGGAGGGTAGAAGCCTACGAGCAGTACTTC. Translated: CASSLGGRVEAYEQYF.

This clonotype came up many times. J is TRBJ1-4 and V is TRBV20-1, with no clear D. The V end lost 7 bases, the J end lost 8 bases, and 14 bases lay between the germline ends. CDR1 is DFQATT and CDR2 is SNEGSKA in the germline V gene (reference sequence). The CDR3 is 12 amino acids. The CDR3 reads CSGSLLWEKLFF. The CDR3 nucleotides read TGCAGTGGAAGTCTTCTTTGGGAAAAACTGTTTTTT.

On this clonotype itself: Since no conserved phenylalanine or tryptophan closes the CDR3, a read error is the likely cause. The J gene is TRBJ2-2, the V gene TRBV10-3; perhaps D is TRBD1 or TRBD2 (6 bases each). V lost 8 bases and J 6 bases, leaving 19 bases between the germline ends. The CDR3 totals 15 residues. CDR1 is ENHRY, CDR2 SYGVKD, per germline. The DNA for the CDR3 is TGTGCCATCCGGAGGGGGGAAGGTTACCCCGGGGAGCTGTTTCTT. It is translated as CAIRRGEGYPGELFL.

The gene calls are TRBV6-5 and TRBJ1-2; D is unclear. The CDR3 consists of 15 residues. V lost 6 bases and J 5 bases, leaving 19 bases between the germline ends. Germline CDR1 is MNHEY and CDR2 is SVGAGI. DNA for the CDR3: TGTGCCAGCAGCCGACTCGGACTAGGGCGGTATGGCTACACCTTC. This codes for CASSRLGLGRYGYTF.

This clonotype was picked up a small number of times. A single base separates this from a much larger clone, so it may be a read error. This chain links TRBV12-3 or TRBV12-4 with TRBJ2-5, with TRBD2 identical over 9 bases. V trimming: 5 bases; J trimming: 11 bases; junction bases outside the gene matches: 12. This CDR3 has 14 amino acids. CDR3 loop: CASSSGRTIDEQYF. Written as DNA, the CDR3 is TGTGCCAGCAGTAGCGGGAGGACGATAGATGAGCAGTACTTC.

The rearrangement uses TRBV28 and TRBJ2-2, with D possibly being TRBD2 (5 bases). The germline V gene has CDR1 MDHEN and CDR2 SYDVKM. V was clipped by 1 base and J by 4 bases, with 10 bases between them. This CDR3 contains 15 residues. DNA of the CDR3: TGTGCCAGCAGTTTATTGCTAGCAGGCACCGGGGAGCTGTTTTTT. This translates into CASSLLLAGTGELFF.

This clonotype was detected only once. The rearrangement joins TRBV20-1 to TRBJ2-7; D perhaps matches TRBD2 (5 bases). Trimming removed 5 bases from V and 2 bases from J, with 10 bases in between. The CDR3 length is 12 residues. CDR1 is DFQATT and CDR2 is SNEGSKA in the germline V gene (reference sequence). CDR3 amino acids: CSAARDPYEQYF. CDR3 bases: TGCAGTGCTGCCCGGGATCCCTACGAGCAGTACTTC.

There are a few counts of this clonotype. A read error may explain this, as a much larger clone is one base away. The rearrangement uses TRBV25-1 and TRBJ2-3, with TRBD2 matching over 8 bases. This CDR3 contains 17 residues. The V segment lost 4 bases and the J segment 0 bases; nucleotides outside the gene matches: 9. CDR1 is MGHDK and CDR2 is SYGVNS in the germline V gene. The CDR3, as DNA: TGTGCCAGCAGTGGAGGCGGGAGGCCCTTAAGCACAGATACGCAGTATTTT. As protein: CASSGGGRPLSTDTQYF. The full variable domain, its missing parts supplied by reference TRBV25-1 and TRBJ2-3, is EADIYQTPRYLVIGTGKKITLECSQTMGHDKMYWYQQDPGMELHLIHYSYGVNSTEKGDLSSESTVSRIRTEHFPLTLESARPSHTSQYLCASSGGGRPLSTDTQYFGPGTRLTVL.

The chain recombines TRBV4-1 with TRBJ2-3; D is tentatively TRBD1 or TRBD2 (6 bases each). Germline CDR1 and CDR2: MGHRA and YSYEKL. The V end was cut by 0 bases, the J end by 4 bases, with 20 bases between. The CDR3 has 18 amino acids. CDR3 nucleotide sequence: TGCGCCAGCAGCCAAGATGTTTACCGGGGGCTTAGCTCAGATACGCAGTATTTT. It translates to CASSQDVYRGLSSDTQYF.

This clonotype occurred a few times. A much larger clone differs from this one at a single base, so this may be a read error. CDR3 in amino acids: CASSRWLGDTQYF. The CDR3, as DNA: TGTGCCAGCAGTCGATGGCTGGGGGATACGCAGTATTTT. The V gene is TRBV6-5, the J gene TRBJ2-3; no clear D. The germline V gene encodes CDR1 MNHEY and CDR2 SVGAGI. The V end was cut by 5 bases, the J end by 6 bases, with 12 bases between. The CDR3 runs to 13 residues.

This clonotype has just a few counts. The rearrangement uses TRBV2 and TRBJ1-4, with D possibly matching TRBD1 (6 bases). The CDR3 consists of 11 residues. Trimming left V 4 bases short and J 16 bases short, with 13 bases between. Germline-derived CDR1 and CDR2 are SNHLY and FYNNEI. DNA for the CDR3: TGTGCCAGCAGTGTACAGGGAAGTCGGTTTTTT. It is translated as CASSVQGSRFF.

Concerning this clonotype itself: Possible read error: a much larger clone is one base away. The genes are TRBV9 and TRBJ2-1; 8 bases align to TRBD2. Per germline, CDR1 SGDLS and CDR2 YYNGEE. CDR3 length: 15 residues. In DNA, the CDR3 is TGTGCCAGCAGCGTAAGTAGCGGGATATACAATGGGCAGTTCTTC. Its protein is CASSVSSGIYNGQFF.

This clonotype was detected ten times or more. This could be a read error, since a much larger clone is one nucleotide away. The chain employs TRBV7-2 and TRBJ2-7; unclear D gene. The CDR3 loop spans 16 amino acids. Deletions cut 1 base from V and 7 bases from J, with 20 bases between. The germline V gene has CDR1 SGHTA and CDR2 FQGNSA. The CDR3 coding sequence is TGTGCCAGCAGCTTAGGATCGGGCTGGAACTACAATGAGCAGTACTTC. This encodes CASSLGSGWNYNEQYF.

The rearrangement links TRBV20-1 to TRBJ2-5; 7 bases are a match to TRBD2. The CDR3 is 15 amino acids. Germline CDR1 is DFQATT and CDR2 is SNEGSKA (reference sequence). J was trimmed by 11 bases and V by 0 bases; bases with no gene match: 15. CDR3 loop: CSARDPAGVFDEQYF. The CDR3 DNA reads TGCAGTGCTAGAGATCCGGCGGGAGTTTTCGATGAGCAGTACTTC.

This clonotype showed up just once. The V and J genes are TRBV9 and TRBJ2-3; a possible D gene is TRBD2 (7 bases). The germline V gene encodes CDR1 SGDLS and CDR2 YYNGEE. V was trimmed by 0 bases and J by 4 bases, leaving 12 bases between them. CDR3 length equals 15 residues. The CDR3 sequence is CASSVGGGVADTQYF. The CDR3 DNA follows: TGTGCCAGCAGCGTAGGAGGGGGGGTAGCAGATACGCAGTATTTT.

The V and J genes are TRBV2 and TRBJ2-7, with D perhaps matching TRBD1 (7 bases). The germline CDR1 and CDR2 sequences are SNHLY and FYNNEI. V was shortened by 7 bases and J by 3 bases, with 13 bases between the two germline ends. The CDR3 covers 13 residues. The CDR3: CASITGEDYEQYF. The CDR3 nucleotides read TGTGCCAGCATTACAGGGGAGGACTACGAGCAGTACTTC.

This chain connects TRBV7-9 to TRBJ2-5; no reliable D call. Trimming left V 1 base short and J 11 bases short, with 20 bases between. The CDR3 has 15 residues. The germline V gene encodes CDR1 SEHNR and CDR2 FQNEAQ (reference sequence). Written as DNA, the CDR3 is TGTGCCAGCAGCTTAGTCGGTGTCAGGCTTAATGAGCAGTACTTC. It translates to CASSLVGVRLNEQYF.

This clonotype has at least ten counts. The V gene is TRBV5-1, the J gene TRBJ2-3; TRBD1 aligns across 11 bases. The CDR3 has 15 residues. V shed 3 bases and J 3 bases; nucleotides not matched to a gene: 3. Germline values: CDR1 SGHRS, CDR2 YFSETQ. The CDR3 nucleotides read TGCGCCAGCAGCTCGGGACAGGGGGGAACAGATACGCAGTATTTT. This translates into CASSSGQGGTDTQYF. Combining the CDR3 with reference TRBV5-1 and TRBJ2-3 gives the whole variable domain KAGVTQTPRYLIKTRGQQVTLSCSPISGHRSVSWYQQTPGQGLQFLFEYFSETQRNKGNFPGRFSGRQFSNSRSEMNVSTLELGDSALYLCASSSGQGGTDTQYFGPGTRLTVL.

This clonotype was seen only a few times. The junction departs from the called germline gene at one end, perhaps through a read error. The CDR3 reads CASSLVVSCEQYF. CDR3 bases: TGTGCCAGCAGCTTAGTGGTCTCCTGCGAGCAGTACTTC. The chain uses TRBV7-9 and TRBJ2-7; D call uncertain. CDR1 SEHNR and CDR2 FQNEAQ come from the germline V gene (reference sequence). The CDR3 sequence is 13 residues long.

Details on this clonotype: This clone may be a read error of a much larger clone one base away. The rearrangement uses TRBV4-2 and TRBJ2-1, with D maybe TRBD1 (5 bases). The CDR3 is made up of 15 amino acids. V dropped 0 bases and J dropped 7 bases, with 13 bases sitting between them. The germline V gene encodes CDR1 LGHNA and CDR2 YNFKEQ. For the CDR3, the DNA is TGTGCCAGCAGCCAAGAGCCGCCAGGGCGGAATGAGCAGTTCTTC. The encoded protein is CASSQEPPGRNEQFF.

This clonotype was seen more than once but under ten times. A clone one base away is much larger, so this may be a read error. The chain couples TRBV7-2 to TRBJ2-7, with 7 bases identical to TRBD2. This CDR3 region has 14 residues. Germline V gene sequence: CDR1 SGHTA, CDR2 FQGNSA. V shed 1 base and J 7 bases; nucleotides not matched to a gene: 7. The CDR3 is CASSLEAGVGEQYF. DNA for the CDR3: TGTGCCAGCAGCTTAGAGGCGGGAGTGGGTGAGCAGTACTTC.

This clonotype was counted at least ten times. The V call is TRBV9, the J call TRBJ2-1; 10 bases are shared with TRBD1. The CDR3 consists of 15 residues. V was pared by 0 bases and J by 8 bases, with 5 bases of the junction left unmatched. In germline, CDR1 is SGDLS, CDR2 YYNGEE. CDR3 sequence reads: CASSVEGQGLDEQFF. The CDR3 DNA is TGTGCCAGCAGCGTAGAGGGACAGGGGCTCGATGAGCAGTTCTTC.

This clonotype was picked up a small number of times. The rearrangement joins TRBV2 to TRBJ1-2; weak D call: TRBD1 (6 bases). This CDR3 is 15 amino acids long. Between the trimmed V and J ends, which lost 4 bases and 9 bases, there was a span of 21 bases. Germline CDR1 reads SNHLY; CDR2 reads FYNNEI. The CDR3 is CASSAASDSRMSYTF. For the CDR3, the DNA is TGTGCCAGCAGTGCCGCCTCGGACAGCCGTATGAGCTACACCTTC. Full variable domain (rest looked up from reference TRBV2 and TRBJ1-2): EPEVTQTPSHQVTQMGQEVILRCVPISNHLYFYWYRQILGQKVEFLVSFYNNEISEKSEIFDDQFSVERPDGSNFTLKIRSTKLEDSAMYFCASSAASDSRMSYTFGSGTRLTVV.